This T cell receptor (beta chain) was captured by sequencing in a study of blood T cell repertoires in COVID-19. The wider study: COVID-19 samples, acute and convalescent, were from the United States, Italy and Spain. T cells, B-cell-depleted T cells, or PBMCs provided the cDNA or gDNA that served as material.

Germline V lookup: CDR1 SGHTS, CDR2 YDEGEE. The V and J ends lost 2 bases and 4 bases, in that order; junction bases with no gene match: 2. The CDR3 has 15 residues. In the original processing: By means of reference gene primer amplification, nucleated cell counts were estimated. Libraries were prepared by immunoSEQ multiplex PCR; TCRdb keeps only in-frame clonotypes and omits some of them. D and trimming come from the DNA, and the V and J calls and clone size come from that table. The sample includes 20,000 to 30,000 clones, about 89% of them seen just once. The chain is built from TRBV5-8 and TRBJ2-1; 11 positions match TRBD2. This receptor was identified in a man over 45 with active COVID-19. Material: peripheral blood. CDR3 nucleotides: TGTGCCAGCAGCTTAGGGACTAGCGGTTACAATGAGCAGTTCTTC. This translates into CASSLGTSGYNEQFF.